This T cell receptor beta chain was recovered during a study of lymphopenia after photon versus proton radiotherapy. This CDR3 is built from 12 residues. V shed 5 bases and J shed 5 bases, with 6 bases lying between them. Germline V lookup: CDR1 SGHVS, CDR2 FQNEAQ. Profiling relied on immunoSEQ multiplex PCR, and the TCRdb table lists in-frame clones only, not all of them. The sample consists of 2,500 to 3,000 clones, around 93% of them appearing once. Study results and caveats: After lymphocyte nadir, photon-treated repertoires showed oligoclonal expansion, especially CD8+ Temra.

To note about this clone: Antigen specificity is unknown.

This clonotype was sampled from a woman between 70 and 85 years old with pancreatic cancer. The sample consisted of peripheral blood, taken from a patient treated with photon-based radiotherapy. The V call is TRBV7-8, the J call TRBJ2-2; no firm D call. This CDR3 reads CASSALTGELFF. CDR3 bases: TGTGCCAGCAGCGCCTTGACCGGGGAGCTGTTTTTT.